This T cell receptor (beta chain) was documented in a study of blood T cell repertoires in COVID-19. Germline loops: CDR1 LNHNV, CDR2 YYDKDF (reference sequence). CDR3 length: 20 amino acids. V was pared by 3 bases and J by 0 bases, with 8 bases of the junction left unmatched. As originally analysed: Nucleated cell number was recorded as an estimate derived from reference gene primer amplification. The method was immunoSEQ multiplex PCR; TCRdb's version includes in-frame clones alone and lacks a portion of them. Clonal size and the V and J genes are those of that table, whereas D and trimming came from the DNA. The repertoire has just over 50,000 clones, roughly 90% of them found once; the top ten carry around 15%.

Sequencing was carried out using peripheral blood. This receptor was identified in a human donor with active COVID-19. The donor label of this sample is uncertain. This rearrangement joins TRBV15 to TRBJ2-1; 16 bases fit TRBD2. The CDR3 DNA is TGTGCCACCAGCAGTTCCCAGGGACTAGCGGGGGGGAGCTCCTACAATGAGCAGTTCTTC. It yields the protein CATSSSQGLAGGSSYNEQFF.